The clone carrying this TCR beta chain was seen at least ten times. Using immunoSEQ multiplex PCR, the repertoire was profiled, and TCRdb retains in-frame clones only, with some absent. The sample records roughly 150,000 clones, approximately 84% being singletons. The V gene's germline CDR1 is LGHDT and CDR2 YNNKEL (reference sequence). The CDR3 contains 12 residues. V lost 2 bases to trimming and J lost 13 bases; unmatched junction nucleotides: 5. This sample was taken from a study of blood T cell repertoires in COVID-19. The wider study: Samples came from the United States, Italy and Spain, spanning acute and convalescent COVID-19.

This chain uses TRBV3-1 (or the pseudogene TRBV3-2) with TRBJ2-1, with 7 bases matching TRBD1. Sequenced: peripheral blood. This receptor was obtained from a man in his 70s with active or convalescent COVID-19. The CDR3: CASSQNRGPQFF. For the CDR3, the DNA is TGTGCCAGCAGCCAAAACAGGGGACCCCAGTTCTTC.